The T cell receptor (beta chain) described here comes from a study of CD8 T cells in ankylosing spondylitis. Study-level points and caveats: Seemingly characteristic of ankylosing spondylitis blood was a TCR beta motif consisting of eight highly homologous variants. In ankylosing spondylitis patients, matched synovial fluid reportedly showed significant enrichment of disease-linked clones.

MiXCR, run by TCRdb on the 5' RACE reads, gives a single entry per CDR3 protein. The sample carries around 770,000 distinct CDR3 sequences, 15% to 20% recorded once. The CDR3 length is 13 residues. V lost 3 bases, J lost 8 bases, and 5 bases stayed unmatched. Germline CDR1 reads MDHEN; CDR2 reads SYDVKM. As for this clonotype: Its antigen is not identified.

The V call is TRBV28, the J call TRBJ1-2; 8 nucleotides agree with TRBD1. The sample taken for sequencing was blood, either unsorted or a sorted T cell fraction (not recorded which). The source is a male donor with ankylosing spondylitis. CDR3 coding DNA: TGTGCCAGCAGTTTGGACAGGGTGAAGGGCTACACCTTC. The encoded protein is CASSLDRVKGYTF.